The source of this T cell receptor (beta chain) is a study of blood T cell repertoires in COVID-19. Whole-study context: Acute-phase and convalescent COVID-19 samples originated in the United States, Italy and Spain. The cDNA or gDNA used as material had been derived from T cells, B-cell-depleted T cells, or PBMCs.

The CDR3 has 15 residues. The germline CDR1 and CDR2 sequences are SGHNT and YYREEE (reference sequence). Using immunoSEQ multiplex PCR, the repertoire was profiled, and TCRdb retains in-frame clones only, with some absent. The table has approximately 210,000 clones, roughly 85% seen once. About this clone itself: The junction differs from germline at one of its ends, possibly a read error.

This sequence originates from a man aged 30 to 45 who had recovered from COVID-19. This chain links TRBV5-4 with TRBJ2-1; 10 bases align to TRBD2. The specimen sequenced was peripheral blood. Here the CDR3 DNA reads TGTGCCAGCAGAACAACTAGCGGGGATTACAATGAACAGTTCTTC. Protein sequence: CASRTTSGDYNEQFF.